The clone carrying this T cell receptor beta chain has only a few counts. Its antigen is undetermined. The CDR3 has 14 residues. Germline CDR1 and CDR2: MDHEN and SYDVKM. V gave up 4 bases and J gave up 2 bases; unmatched junction bases: 2. The data stem from a study of vaccination effects on CD4 cells after COVID-19. Overall study context: The cohort was immunized with two doses of either the BNT162b2 or mRNA-1273 vaccine. Study-wide findings and caveats: After vaccination, at late timepoints, clones induced by infection and by vaccine contracted markedly.

Ahead of sequencing, the ViraFEST assay grew antigen-specific CD4+ T cells using viral peptide pools. Isolating CD4+ T cells followed approximately 11 days of culture. Clones were sequenced by immunoSEQ multiplex PCR, and TCRdb holds only the in-frame ones, with some missing. This sample yields roughly 50,000 clones, of which roughly 80% are seen a single time; about 2.2% belongs to the top ten. The sample consisted of CD4+ T cells from PBMCs cultured with HCoV-229E spike peptides, taken before COVID-19 vaccination. This clonotype was sampled from a human donor who received a COVID-19 vaccine. The V gene is TRBV28, the J gene TRBJ1-2; 9 bases are shared with TRBD1. CDR3 amino acids: CASSSTGGNYGYTF. In DNA form, the CDR3 reads TGTGCCAGCAGTTCCACAGGGGGCAACTATGGCTACACCTTC.